Below, 18 T cell receptor beta chains from the same sample are listed, as sequenced in a study of cytomegalovirus exposure and HLA in healthy donors. Primers for the PCR totalled 60 Vbeta and 13 Jbeta. Some clones are missing from TCRdb's copy, which holds only in-frame ones; the method was immunoSEQ multiplex PCR. The sample shows under 200,000 clones, approximately 77% of them seen only once. Sequencing used PBMCs. These receptors all stem from a man aged 40-49 years in good health and CMV-seropositive.

V usage is TRBV4-1 and J usage is TRBJ1-5; tentative D call: TRBD1 (6 bases). The CDR3 is 14 amino acids. The germline V gene has CDR1 MGHRA and CDR2 YSYEKL. Trimming took off 0 bases at V and 5 bases at J, with 8 bases between the two ends. DNA of the CDR3: TGCGCCAGCAGCCAAGAAAGACAGGATCAGCCCCAGCATTTT. Translating gives CASSQERQDQPQHF.

This chain links TRBV2 with TRBJ1-3, with D possibly TRBD1 on 6 matching bases. The V end was cut by 2 bases, the J end by 3 bases, with 14 bases between. This CDR3 comprises 16 residues. Germline CDR1 SNHLY, CDR2 FYNNEI. The CDR3 DNA sequence: TGTGCCAGCAGTGAATTTGGGCAGGGGTTTGGAAACACCATATATTTT. Its protein is CASSEFGQGFGNTIYF.

The rearrangement joins TRBV28 to TRBJ1-5; TRBD1 is a possible D gene (6 bases). The V end was cut by 6 bases, the J end by 4 bases, with 13 bases between. CDR1 is MDHEN and CDR2 is SYDVKM in the germline V gene. This CDR3 is 14 amino acids long. CDR3 loop: CASREGGRNQPQHF. The CDR3 nucleotides read TGTGCCAGCAGGGAGGGGGGGCGTAATCAGCCCCAGCATTTT. The full variable domain, with the rest looked up from reference TRBV28 and TRBJ1-5, is DVKVTQSSRYLVKRTGEKVFLECVQDMDHENMFWYRQDPGLGLRLIYFSYDVKMKEKGDIPEGYSVSREKKERFSLILESASTNQTSMYLCASREGGRNQPQHFGDGTRLSIL.

CDR3 DNA: TGTGCCAGCAGCGCGATAGCGGAGCCCCAAGAGACCCAGTACTTC. Its protein is CASSAIAEPQETQYF. The J gene is TRBJ2-5, the V gene TRBV7-2, with D tentatively TRBD2 (6 bases). Germline CDR1 is SGHTA and CDR2 is FQGNSA. The CDR3 contains 15 residues. The V gene lost 5 bases and the J gene lost 1 base, with 14 bases spanning the gap. The full variable domain, in which reference TRBV7-2 and TRBJ2-5 provide the parts outside the CDR3, is GAGVSQSPSNKVTEKGKDVELRCDPISGHTALYWYRQSLGQGLEFLIYFQGNSAPDKSGLPSDRFSAERTGGSVSTLTIQRTQQEDSAVYLCASSAIAEPQETQYFGPGTRLLVL.

This chain connects TRBV5-1 to TRBJ2-1, with 11 bases matching TRBD2. The germline CDR1 and CDR2 sequences are SGHRS and YFSETQ. The CDR3 consists of 17 residues. V lost 0 bases and J lost 9; bases outside the gene matches: 11. CDR3 nucleotide sequence: TGCGCCAGCAGCTTGGCACCAAGGACTAGCGGGTTAGTTGAGCAGTTCTTC. Translating gives CASSLAPRTSGLVEQFF.

The chain employs TRBV6-1 and TRBJ1-3; D is undetermined. The V and J ends lost 2 bases and 2 bases respectively, with 13 bases between them. Per the germline V gene, CDR1 is MNHNS and CDR2 is SASEGT. The CDR3 runs 16 residues. For the CDR3, the DNA is TGTGCCAGCAGTGAAACATTCGGGGAGGCTGGAAACACCATATATTTT. It yields the protein CASSETFGEAGNTIYF.

This rearrangement joins TRBV23-1 to TRBJ1-1, with D tentatively TRBD1 (5 bases). TRBV23-1 is labeled an ORF, and its function is uncertain. This CDR3 comprises 16 residues. V lost 0 bases, J lost 5 bases, and 16 bases lay in between. The CDR3 reads CASSQSLGGGGTEAFF. The CDR3 DNA follows: TGCGCCAGCAGTCAATCCCTTGGGGGAGGAGGGACTGAAGCTTTCTTT.

In this sample, this clone turned up once. The rearrangement joins TRBV9 to TRBJ2-7, with 10 nucleotides matching TRBD1. The germline CDR1 and CDR2 sequences are SGDLS and YYNGEE. Trimming cost V 3 bases and J 2 bases; bases outside gene matches: 5. CDR3 length: 15 amino acids. The CDR3 here is CASSAGQGNPYEQYF. Here the CDR3 DNA reads TGTGCCAGCAGCGCGGGACAGGGGAACCCCTACGAGCAGTACTTC.

This clone was seen a few times. V is TRBV2 and J is TRBJ1-6, with 9 bases matching TRBD1. J was trimmed by 9 bases and V by 6 bases; bases with no gene match: 6. Germline CDR1 and CDR2: SNHLY and FYNNEI. CDR3 size: 14 residues. The CDR3: CASRRTGATSPLHF. CDR3 in DNA: TGTGCCAGCAGGCGGACAGGGGCTACTTCACCCCTCCACTTT.

Comment on this clone: One end of the junction does not line up with germline, which may come from a read error. The chain carries TRBV11-2 and TRBJ2-3, with TRBD1 as a possible D gene (5 bases). The CDR3 length is 16 residues. Germline V gene lookup returns CDR1 SGHAT and CDR2 FQNNGV. In nucleotides, the CDR3 is TGTGCCGGCAGCTTAAGTCGGACACGCGGCACAGATACGCAGTATTTT. It yields the protein CAGSLSRTRGTDTQYF.

The CDR3 DNA reads as TGTGCCAGCAGAAATACAGGGGATGGAAACACCATATATTTT. Translating it yields CASRNTGDGNTIYF. The chain is built from TRBV6-5 and TRBJ1-3; TRBD1 agrees at 7 bases. Losses at the gene ends were 6 bases for V and 3 bases for J; bases not matched to a gene: 5. The CDR3 is made up of 14 amino acids. The V gene's germline CDR1 is MNHEY and CDR2 SVGAGI.

This clone has more than one count but fewer than ten. The chain couples TRBV5-4 to TRBJ1-2; D remains unclear. The CDR3 contains 14 residues. The ends were cut back, 2 bases at V and 5 bases at J, with 13 bases in the middle. The germline gives CDR1 SGHNT, CDR2 YYREEE (reference sequence). The CDR3 protein is CASSLGGFLYGYTF. The CDR3 DNA is TGTGCCAGCAGCTTAGGAGGGTTCCTTTATGGCTACACCTTC.

The CDR3 loop reads CASSPLAGLKNIQYF. The CDR3, as DNA: TGTGCCAGCAGTCCACTAGCGGGCTTGAAAAACATTCAGTACTTC. The chain is built from TRBV6-5 and TRBJ2-4, with 9 nucleotides matching TRBD2. CDR1 is MNHEY and CDR2 is SVGAGI in the germline V gene. The CDR3 contains 15 residues. Trimming cost V 5 bases and J 4 bases; bases outside gene matches: 6.

Only one count was recorded for this clone. The V call is TRBV11-2, the J call TRBJ1-2, with D tentatively TRBD1 (5 bases). Germline V gene data show CDR1 as SGHAT and CDR2 as FQNNGV. The V gene lost 5 bases and the J gene lost 4 bases, with 14 bases spanning the gap. The CDR3 is 14 residues long. Here the CDR3 reads CASSKTVWGYGYTF. CDR3 nucleotides: TGTGCCAGCAGCAAGACAGTCTGGGGCTATGGCTACACCTTC. Full variable domain (remainder filled in from reference TRBV11-2 and TRBJ1-2): EAGVAQSPRYKIIEKRQSVAFWCNPISGHATLYWYQQILGQGPKLLIQFQNNGVVDDSQLPKDRFSAERLKGVDSTLKIQPAKLEDSAVYLCASSKTVWGYGYTFGSGTRLTVV.

The rearrangement joins TRBV18 to TRBJ2-5; D is unclear. This CDR3 is 15 amino acids long. CDR1 and CDR2 (germline): KGHSH, LQKENI. V lost 1 base to trimming and J lost 1 base, with 10 bases between them. CDR3 in amino acids: CASSPLRSAQETQYF. CDR3 sequence (DNA): TGTGCCAGCTCACCACTGCGGTCTGCCCAAGAGACCCAGTACTTC.

The chain combines TRBV28 with TRBJ2-1; 8 bases map to TRBD1. J gave up 7 bases and V 6 bases, and 8 bases lay outside the gene matches. This CDR3 spans 14 amino acids. Germline CDR1 reads MDHEN; CDR2 reads SYDVKM. The CDR3 sequence is CASRPLRTGNEQFF. CDR3 in DNA: TGTGCCAGCAGACCCTTGAGGACAGGGAATGAGCAGTTCTTC.

The V and J genes are TRBV15 and TRBJ1-4; D might be TRBD1 (5 bases). Trimming cost V 0 bases and J 2 bases, with 10 bases left between them. Germline CDR1 reads LNHNV; CDR2 reads YYDKDF (reference sequence). This CDR3 spans 16 amino acids. The CDR3 protein is CATSRDSGGTNEKLFF. The CDR3 bases are TGTGCCACCAGCAGAGATTCTGGGGGGACTAATGAAAAACTGTTTTTT.

Points on this clone: The identical CDR3 is also encoded by other nucleotide sequences in the sample. V and J are TRBV5-6 and TRBJ2-3, with TRBD2 matching over 8 bases. Unmatched junction bases numbered 3, after V lost 0 bases and J lost 6 bases. CDR1 and CDR2 (germline): SGHDT, YYEEEE. The CDR3 covers 14 residues. The CDR3 nucleotides read TGTGCCAGCAGCTTGGTTAGCGGGACTGATACGCAGTATTTT. It encodes CASSLVSGTDTQYF. The entire variable domain, with the rest obtained from reference TRBV5-6 and TRBJ2-3, is as follows: DAGVTQSPTHLIKTRGQQVTLRCSPKSGHDTVSWYQQALGQGPQFIFQYYEEEERQRGNFPDRFSGHQFPNYSSELNVNALLLGDSALYLCASSLVSGTDTQYFGPGTRLTVL.